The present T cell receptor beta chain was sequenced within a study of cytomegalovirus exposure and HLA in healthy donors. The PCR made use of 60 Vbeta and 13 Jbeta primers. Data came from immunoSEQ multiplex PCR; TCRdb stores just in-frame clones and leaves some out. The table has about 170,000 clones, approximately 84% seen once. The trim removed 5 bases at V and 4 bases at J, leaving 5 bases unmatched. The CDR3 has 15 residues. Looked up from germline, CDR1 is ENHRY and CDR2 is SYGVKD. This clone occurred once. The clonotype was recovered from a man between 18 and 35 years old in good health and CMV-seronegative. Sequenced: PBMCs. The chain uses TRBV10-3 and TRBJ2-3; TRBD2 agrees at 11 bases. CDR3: CAISTTSGRSDTQYF. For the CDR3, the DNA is TGTGCCATCAGTACCACTAGCGGGAGATCAGATACGCAGTATTTT.